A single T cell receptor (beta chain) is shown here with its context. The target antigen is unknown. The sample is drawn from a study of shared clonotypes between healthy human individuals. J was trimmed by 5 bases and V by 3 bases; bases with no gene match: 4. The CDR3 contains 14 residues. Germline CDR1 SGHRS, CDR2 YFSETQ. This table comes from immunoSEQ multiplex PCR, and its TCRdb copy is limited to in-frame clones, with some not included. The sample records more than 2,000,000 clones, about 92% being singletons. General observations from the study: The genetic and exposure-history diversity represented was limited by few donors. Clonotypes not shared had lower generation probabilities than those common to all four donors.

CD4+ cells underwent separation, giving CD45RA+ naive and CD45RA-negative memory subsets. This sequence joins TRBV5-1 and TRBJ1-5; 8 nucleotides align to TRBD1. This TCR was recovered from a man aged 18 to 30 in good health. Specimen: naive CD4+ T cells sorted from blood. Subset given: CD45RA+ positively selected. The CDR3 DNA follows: TGCGCCAGCAGCTCACAGGGGGGGGATCAGCCCCAGCATTTT. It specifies CASSSQGGDQPQHF. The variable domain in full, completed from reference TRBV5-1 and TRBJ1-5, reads KAGVTQTPRYLIKTRGQQVTLSCSPISGHRSVSWYQQTPGQGLQFLFEYFSETQRNKGNFPGRFSGRQFSNSRSEMNVSTLELGDSALYLCASSSQGGDQPQHFGDGTRLSIL.